These 32 T cell receptor beta chains were sequenced from one sample in a study of tumor-infiltrating lymphocytes in primary liver carcinoma. DNA and RNA were both co-extracted from approximately 20-30 mg of bulk tissue that had not been sorted. Starting material of around 490 ng total RNA yielded TCR beta cDNA via a constant-region primer. Generation of the TCR beta libraries relied on three nested multiplex PCR rounds using slightly modified ARM-PCR. Use of TRBV1-TRBV30 forward primers with a C-beta reverse primer characterized the first two PCR rounds, which lasted approximately 11 cycles each. TCRdb analysed the multiplex PCR reads with MiXCR anew, one entry per CDR3 protein. The sample yields tens of thousands of distinct CDR3 sequences, 71% seen once. The sequencing sample was made of liver tumor tissue from sampling region 2. Indicated subset: tumor region T2, inferior pole. These receptors were collected from a man aged 35-49 years with primary liver carcinoma and hepatitis B virus infection.

The V and J genes are TRBV5-6 and TRBJ2-7; TRBD2 agrees at 9 bases. Germline V CDR1 and CDR2: SGHDT, YYEEEE. Trimming removed 6 bases from V and 7 bases from J; junction bases left unmatched: 8. The CDR3 covers 13 residues. The CDR3 here is CASNVGTSWEQYF. CDR3 nucleotides: TGTGCCAGCAACGTAGGGACTAGCTGGGAGCAGTACTTC.

Notes on this clonotype: A read error may account for a junction end that differs from germline. The chain joins TRBV7-9 to TRBJ2-2; 7 bases agree with TRBD1. CDR1 is SEHNR, CDR2 FQNEAQ, per germline (reference sequence). The length of the CDR3 is 14 residues. The CDR3 loop reads CASSLEGADEELFF. Written as DNA, the CDR3 is TGCGCCAGCAGCTTAGAGGGGGCCGACGAGGAGCTGTTTTTT.

There are a few counts of this clonotype. V usage is TRBV11-2 and J usage is TRBJ2-5; 8 nucleotides match TRBD2. Germline CDR1 is SGHAT and CDR2 is FQNNGV. The V gene end was trimmed by 9 bases and the J gene end by 5 bases; junction bases not matched to a gene: 17. This CDR3 comprises 16 residues. The CDR3 region has the DNA TGTGCCAGTAGCCAGACTCCTTGCGGGGGGAAGGAGACCCAGTACTTC. Protein sequence: CASSQTPCGGKETQYF.

Concerning this clonotype itself: At one end the junction does not follow the germline gene, possibly because of a read error. The rearrangement links TRBV11-1 to TRBJ2-1; the match to TRBD1 covers 8 bases. Germline V lookup: CDR1 SGHAT, CDR2 FQDESV (reference sequence). CDR3 length equals 16 residues. The CDR3 reads CASSLGQANSYNEHFF. The CDR3 nucleotides read TGTGCCAGCAGCTTGGGACAGGCCAACTCCTACAATGAGCATTTCTTC.

This clonotype was counted at least ten times. The final CDR3 position lacks the conserved phenylalanine or tryptophan, pointing to a likely read error. The chain has TRBV5-1 and TRBJ2-5; D ambiguous. Per germline, CDR1 SGHRS and CDR2 YFSETQ. V lost 0 bases and J lost 3, with 9 bases in between. This CDR3 spans 14 amino acids. The CDR3 reads CASSLELNEETQYS. The CDR3 DNA sequence: TGCGCCAGCAGCTTGGAACTAAATGAAGAGACCCAGTACTCC.

The chain recombines TRBV6-2 or TRBV6-3 with TRBJ2-7, with TRBD2 identical over 10 bases. V lost 7 bases and J lost 3; bases outside the gene matches: 9. CDR1 and CDR2 from the germline V gene are MNHEY and SVGEGT. The CDR3 loop spans 15 amino acids. The CDR3: CASNRQTSGHYEQYF. The CDR3, as DNA: TGTGCCAGCAACCGGCAGACTAGCGGGCACTACGAGCAGTACTTC.

Regarding this clonotype: The missing conserved phenylalanine or tryptophan at the end of this CDR3 makes a read error likely. The rearrangement uses TRBV29-1 and TRBJ2-3; D is possibly TRBD2 (6 bases). Looked up from germline, CDR1 is SQVTM and CDR2 is ANQGSEA. This CDR3 comprises 14 residues. Between the trimmed V and J ends, which lost 4 bases and 5 bases, there was a span of 16 bases. CDR3 loop: CSVGAVGAGDTQYL. CDR3 sequence (DNA): TGCAGCGTTGGAGCGGTGGGAGCGGGAGATACGCAGTATCTT.

To note about this clonotype: This sequence may be a read error, since a much larger clone differs from it by one base. V is TRBV7-9 and J is TRBJ1-1; no clear D. From germline, CDR1 is SEHNR and CDR2 FQNEAQ (reference sequence). This CDR3 region has 14 residues. CDR3 loop: CASSVSSPGTEALF. The CDR3 DNA is TGTGCCAGCAGCGTTTCCAGTCCGGGAACTGAAGCTTTATTT. Full variable domain (missing parts from reference TRBV7-9 and TRBJ1-1): DTGVSQNPRHKITKRGQNVTFRCDPISEHNRLYWYRQTLGQGPEFLTYFQNEAQLEKSRLLSDRFSAERPKGSFSTLEIQRTEQGDSAMYLCASSVSSPGTEALFGQGTRLTVV.

This clonotype was seen a few times. The germline gene is not matched at one end of the junction; a read error may be the cause. This chain joins TRBV11-2 and TRBJ2-7; maybe TRBD2 (6 bases). Germline loops: CDR1 SGHAT, CDR2 FQNNGV. The CDR3 totals 13 residues. The CDR3 sequence is CVSSLSELASQYF. The CDR3 DNA reads as TGTGTCAGCAGTTTAAGTGAGCTAGCGTCGCAATACTTC.

In the case of this clonotype: This may be a read error, as it is one base from a much larger clone. The V and J genes are TRBV12-3 or TRBV12-4 and TRBJ2-1; unclear D gene. The CDR3 covers 11 residues. CDR3 DNA: TGTGCCAGCAGTGGGGATACTGAGGAGTTCTTC. It codes for CASSGDTEEFF.

The chain recombines TRBV12-3 or TRBV12-4 with TRBJ2-1; the match to TRBD2 covers 10 bases. The V gene end was trimmed by 2 bases and the J gene end by 5 bases; junction bases not matched to a gene: 6. The CDR3 extends over 16 amino acids. The DNA for the CDR3 is TGTGCCAGCAGTTTATATATGCTAGCGGGGGACAATGAGCAGTTCTTC. It translates to CASSLYMLAGDNEQFF.

On this clonotype: No conserved phenylalanine or tryptophan ends this CDR3, so it is likely a read error. The V gene is TRBV6-2 or TRBV6-3, the J gene TRBJ1-1; a weak D match, TRBD1 (5 bases). This CDR3 has 15 residues. CDR1 is MNHEY and CDR2 is SVGEGT in the germline V gene. V shed 5 bases and J shed 5 bases, with 18 bases lying between them. Here the CDR3 DNA reads TGTGCCAGCAGTCCAATAGGGACGCCCATAACTGAAGCTTTCCTT. This encodes CASSPIGTPITEAFL.

Note on this clonotype: Relative to the germline gene, one junction end is altered; a read error may explain this. This sequence joins TRBV6-1 and TRBJ2-3, with 7 bases aligning to TRBD2. Germline lookup yields CDR1 MNHNS and CDR2 SASEGT. This CDR3 contains 16 residues. Here the CDR3 reads CASSPRASGRTVTRYF. The CDR3 nucleotides read TGTGCCAGCAGTCCGAGGGCTAGCGGTCGCACAGTTACGCGGTATTTT.

This clonotype has a handful of counts. A much larger clone is a single base away; this may be a read error. This chain connects TRBV6-6 to TRBJ2-7; TRBD2 might be the D (5 bases). Germline CDR1 and CDR2: MNHNY and SVGAGI (reference sequence). The CDR3 extends over 11 amino acids. For the CDR3, the DNA is TGTACCAGCAGCGTCGGGGACGAGCAGTACTTC. Translating gives CTSSVGDEQYF.

Worth noting for this clonotype: The conserved phenylalanine or tryptophan is not found at the CDR3 terminus, so this likely reflects a read error. The chain carries TRBV4-3 and TRBJ2-7; possibly TRBD2 for D (5 bases). Germline-derived CDR1 and CDR2 are LGHNA and YSLEER. This CDR3 has 15 residues. Between the trimmed V and J ends, which lost 1 base and 4 bases, there was a span of 14 bases. The CDR3 nucleotides are TGCGCCAGCAGCCAAGGACTAACGGGATTATACGAGCAGTACATC. It translates to CASSQGLTGLYEQYI.

The rearrangement joins TRBV4-1 to TRBJ2-7, with D possibly being TRBD1 (5 bases). This CDR3 spans 16 amino acids. Germline CDR1 and CDR2: MGHRA and YSYEKL. The V end was cut by 0 bases, the J end by 8 bases, with 20 bases between. CDR3 in amino acids: CASSQDGTGATLKQYF. CDR3 bases: TGCGCCAGCAGCCAAGATGGAACAGGTGCCACCCTCAAGCAGTACTTC.

Regarding this clonotype: One end of the junction varies from germline; a read error may be responsible. The CDR3 bases are TGTGCCAGCAGCTTGGGGACTTACACATATACGCAGTATTTC. Its translation: CASSLGTYTYTQYF. This chain joins TRBV5-5 and TRBJ2-3; D possibly corresponds to TRBD2 (5 bases). This CDR3 comprises 14 residues. Germline CDR1 reads SGHKS; CDR2 reads YYEKEE (reference sequence).

The rearrangement links TRBV4-2 to TRBJ1-1; D is perhaps TRBD1 (6 bases). The V end was cut by 2 bases, the J end by 7 bases, with 23 bases between. The CDR3 is made up of 17 amino acids. Germline V CDR1 and CDR2: LGHNA, YNFKEQ. The CDR3 loop reads CASSQQYVQGFWIEAFF. The CDR3 region has the DNA TGTGCCAGCAGCCAACAGTACGTACAGGGTTTTTGGATTGAAGCTTTCTTT.

Only one count was recorded for this clonotype. A junction boundary mismatches the germline segment, possibly from a read error. This rearrangement joins TRBV6-1 to TRBJ2-7; 8 bases fit TRBD2. The length of the CDR3 is 16 residues. Germline values: CDR1 MNHNS, CDR2 SASEGT. The DNA of the CDR3 is TGTGCCAGCAGTCCCCCGGGACTAGAGGGAGGTGACGAGCAGAACTTC. Translating gives CASSPPGLEGGDEQNF.

CDR3 bases: TGTGCCAGCAACACTCGTTGGGGGGGGTGTCGGGGAACTATGGCTACCTTC. Its protein product is CASNTRWGGCRGTMATF. V usage is TRBV28 and J usage is TRBJ1-2; a weak D match, TRBD1 (5 bases). From germline, CDR1 is MDHEN and CDR2 SYDVKM. The CDR3 extends over 17 amino acids. V lost 7 bases, J lost 14 bases, and 35 bases lay in between.

This sequence joins TRBV6-1 and TRBJ2-2; 11 bases match TRBD2. Per the germline V gene, CDR1 is MNHNS and CDR2 is SASEGT. After removal of 8 bases from V and 9 bases from J, the junction contained 8 bases not matched to a gene. The CDR3 consists of 14 residues. The CDR3 protein is CASGGLAVTRELFF. The CDR3, as DNA: TGTGCCAGCGGGGGACTAGCGGTAACCAGGGAGCTGTTTTTT.

A remark on this clonotype: Lacking the conserved final phenylalanine or tryptophan, this CDR3 likely reflects a read error. V is TRBV4-1 and J is TRBJ2-1; D might be TRBD1 or TRBD2, each matching 5 bases. Trimming cost V 4 bases and J 8 bases, with 12 bases left between them. Germline CDR1 is MGHRA and CDR2 is YSYEKL. The CDR3 is made up of 13 amino acids. This chain's CDR3 is CASSPGRLYEQFL. The CDR3 DNA follows: TGCGCCAGCAGCCCGGGACGGTTGTATGAGCAGTTCTTA.

In this sample, this clonotype turned up many times. The genes are TRBV5-5 and TRBJ2-4; D is unresolved. Trimming stripped 4 bases from V and 4 bases from J, with 15 bases between. Germline CDR1 reads SGHKS; CDR2 reads YYEKEE (reference sequence). The CDR3 covers 15 residues. The CDR3 loop reads CASSEGSLGKNIQYF. Written as DNA, the CDR3 is TGTGCCAGCAGCGAAGGGTCCTTGGGGAAAAACATTCAGTACTTC. The variable domain in full, completed from reference TRBV5-5 and TRBJ2-4, reads DAGVTQSPTHLIKTRGQQVTLRCSPISGHKSVSWYQQVLGQGPQFIFQYYEKEERGRGNFPDRFSARQFPNYSSELNVNALLLGDSALYLCASSEGSLGKNIQYFGAGTRLSVL.

A remark on this clonotype: The CDR3 ends on some other residue instead of the conserved phenylalanine or tryptophan, so this is likely a read error. The CDR3 loop reads CASILVGASYNEQFS. CDR3 bases: TGTGCCAGCATCTTAGTGGGCGCGTCCTACAATGAGCAGTTCTCC. The chain is built from TRBV12-3 or TRBV12-4 and TRBJ2-1; D not resolved. The V end lost 7 bases, the J end lost 1 base, and 14 bases lay between the germline ends. The CDR3 is made up of 15 amino acids.

There are a few counts of this clonotype. This chain uses TRBV28 with TRBJ1-5, with 8 positions matching TRBD1. Per germline, CDR1 MDHEN and CDR2 SYDVKM. The CDR3 is 14 residues long. The trim removed 7 bases at V and 4 bases at J, leaving 6 bases unmatched. This CDR3 is CASTSDRENQPQHF. The CDR3 DNA reads TGTGCCAGCACCTCGGACAGGGAAAATCAGCCCCAGCATTTT.

With respect to this clonotype: Sequence at one end of the junction differs from germline and may be a read error. The genes are TRBV6-2 or TRBV6-3 and TRBJ2-3; no reliable D call. The CDR3 runs to 13 residues. Germline V gene lookup returns CDR1 MNHEY and CDR2 SVGEGT. The CDR3 protein is CASDWCSTVTQYF. The CDR3 coding sequence is TGTGCCAGCGACTGGTGTAGCACAGTTACGCAGTATTTT.

Of note for this clonotype: The conserved closing phenylalanine or tryptophan is absent in this CDR3, likely reflecting a read error. The chain combines TRBV4-3 with TRBJ2-1; D gene unclear. Per germline, CDR1 LGHNA and CDR2 YSLEER. Trimming took off 0 bases at V and 6 bases at J, with 9 bases between the two ends. This CDR3 is 14 amino acids long. Here the CDR3 reads CASSQDSPLNEQFL. The CDR3 DNA reads as TGCGCCAGCAGCCAAGATTCCCCCCTCAATGAGCAGTTCCTC.

To note about this clonotype: This may be a read error: a much more frequent sequence differs by one nucleotide. The V gene is TRBV10-2, the J gene TRBJ1-2; 9 positions agree with TRBD1. The germline CDR1 and CDR2 sequences are WSHSY and SAAADI. CDR3 length: 14 amino acids. CDR3 loop: CVSSEQGANYGYTF. In DNA form, the CDR3 reads TGCGTCAGCAGTGAACAGGGGGCAAACTATGGCTACACCTTC.

As to this clonotype: Mismatch with germline at one junction end may stem from a read error. V gene TRBV11-3 combines with J gene TRBJ2-3, with D possibly matching TRBD2 (5 bases). The CDR3 runs 13 residues. Germline CDR1 and CDR2: SGHNT and YENEEA. DNA of the CDR3: TGTGACAACAGCGCGCGGAACGGGGATACGCAATATTTT. Amino acids: CDNSARNGDTQYF.

Remarks on this clonotype: A junction boundary mismatches the germline segment, possibly from a read error. V gene TRBV30 combines with J gene TRBJ2-2; D may correspond to TRBD1 or TRBD2 (5 bases each). Germline V lookup: CDR1 GTSNPN, CDR2 SVGIG (reference sequence). The CDR3 contains 16 residues. The CDR3 spells CAWSHSLRTYTGEPFF. The DNA for the CDR3 is TGTGCCTGGAGCCACTCTCTCAGGACATACACCGGGGAGCCGTTTTTT.

The table lists this clonotype with a count of one. The junction and the germline gene differ at one end; a read error may be behind it. J is TRBJ2-5 and V is TRBV6-6; 11 nucleotides agree with TRBD2. The length of the CDR3 is 16 residues. Germline V gene lookup returns CDR1 MNHNY and CDR2 SVGAGI (reference sequence). The CDR3: CASSYLRTSGQETQYF. The CDR3 nucleotides are TGTGCCAGCAGCTATCTTAGGACTAGCGGGCAAGAGACTCAGTACTTC.

Concerning this clonotype: The final CDR3 position lacks the conserved phenylalanine or tryptophan, pointing to a likely read error. The CDR3 loop is CGVAASQETQYS. For the CDR3, the DNA is TGCGGCGTCGCGGCGAGCCAAGAGACCCAGTACTCC. The chain couples TRBV29-1 to TRBJ2-5, with no clear D. Germline V gene sequence: CDR1 SQVTM, CDR2 ANQGSEA. This CDR3 is 12 amino acids long.